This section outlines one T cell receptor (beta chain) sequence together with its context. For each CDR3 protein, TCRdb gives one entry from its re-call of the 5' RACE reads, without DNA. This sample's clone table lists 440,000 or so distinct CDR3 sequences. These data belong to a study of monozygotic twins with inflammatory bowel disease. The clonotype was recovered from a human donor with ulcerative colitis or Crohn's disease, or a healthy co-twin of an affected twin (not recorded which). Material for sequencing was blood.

CDR3 region: CASSPGGSNQPQHF. This chain links TRBV7-2 with TRBJ1-5; the D call of TRBD1 rests on TCRdb alone, since no DNA is present to check it. The CDR3 spans 14 residues. The germline gives CDR1 SGHTA, CDR2 FQGNSA.